This T cell receptor beta chain derives from a study of shared clonotypes between healthy human individuals. Naive CD8 cells lacked CD45RO and underwent positive selection for CCR7, leaving out terminally differentiated effector memory CD45RA+ cells. A word on this clone: Its specificity is unknown.

CDR1 MNHEY and CDR2 SVGAGI come from the germline V gene. Trimming removed 5 bases at V and 5 bases at J, with 15 bases between. The CDR3 contains 14 residues. Regarding the study as a whole: Although depth was large, rarefaction showed that sequencing of the sorted subsets was incomplete. Sequencing depth was a factor that was expected to affect clonotype sharing among donors. In having few donors, the study represented limited genetic and exposure-history diversity.

TCRdb's table, derived via immunoSEQ multiplex PCR, lists solely in-frame clones and lacks some. This table holds around 1,900,000 clones, roughly 95% found once. The rearrangement uses TRBV6-5 and TRBJ1-2, with D perhaps matching TRBD1 (6 bases). What was sequenced was naive CD8+ T cells from PBMCs. The source is a young man in good health. Some clones in this sample may be carry-over from other donors' samples. The chain's CDR3 is CASSRSRDIYGYTF. The CDR3 DNA sequence: TGTGCCAGCAGTCGCTCCAGGGACATTTATGGCTACACCTTC.